This TCR beta chain was documented in a study of T-cell reconstitution after alpha-beta-depleted transplantation in children. General observations from the study: Two months or so post-transplant, alpha-beta T cells reportedly derived from several hundred expanded graft clones. At the one-year point after transplant, T-cell counts and TCRbeta diversity were found to come mostly from T cells that had been newly produced. Some patients owed their high day-60 TCRbeta diversity to surviving recipient T cells and thymic progenitors.

Unique molecular identifiers were incorporated when the TCRbeta library was constructed. Via MiXCR, TCRdb re-called the PCR reads, giving one row per CDR3 protein. Of under 400,000 distinct CDR3 sequences detected, more than 20% appear once; the ten largest clones hold approximately 9.9%. The CDR3 runs 15 residues. The germline V gene has CDR1 SSHAT and CDR2 FNYEAQ (reference sequence). V lost 6 bases, J lost 0 bases, and 12 bases lay in between. About this clonotype: Its specificity is unknown.

Source: PBMCs, mostly from graft donor cells, taken 180 days after TCRalphabeta/CD19-depleted stem cell transplant. The J gene is TRBJ2-1, the V gene TRBV7-7; no reliable D call. The sequence was obtained from a male patient under 18 who had a stem cell transplant for acute lymphoblastic leukemia, so the T cells may come from the graft donor. The CDR3: CASSEYPGSYNEQFF. The DNA of the CDR3 is TGTGCCAGCAGTGAGTATCCCGGCTCCTACAATGAGCAGTTCTTC. Using reference TRBV7-7 and TRBJ2-1 for the parts outside the CDR3, the full variable domain is GAGVSQSPRYKVTKRGQDVTLRCDPISSHATLYWYQQALGQGPEFLTYFNYEAQPDKSGLPSDRFSAERPEGSISTLTIQRTEQRDSAMYRCASSEYPGSYNEQFFGPGTRLTVL.